Each of the 22 T cell receptor beta chains below was sequenced from the same sample in a study of T cell responses to AZD1222 COVID-19 vaccine. TCRdb's copy holds only in-frame clones and misses some; the assay was immunoSEQ multiplex PCR. In the table there are 150,000 to 200,000 clones, approximately 94% of which are singletons. The sample was peripheral blood, taken 28 days after the second AZD1222 dose. These TCRs come from an adult who received the AZD1222 COVID-19 vaccine.

The rearrangement uses TRBV7-2 and TRBJ1-3, with TRBD1 as a possible D gene (5 bases). CDR1 is SGHTA and CDR2 is FQGNSA in the germline V gene. V was shortened by 0 bases and J by 4 bases, with 13 bases between the two germline ends. CDR3 length: 16 amino acids. Here the CDR3 reads CASSLALGVAGNTIYF. The CDR3 coding sequence is TGTGCCAGCAGCTTAGCGTTGGGGGTGGCAGGAAACACCATATATTTT.

V is TRBV13 and J is TRBJ2-5; 13 nucleotides match TRBD2. After removal of 5 bases from V and 5 bases from J, the junction contained 8 bases not matched to a gene. This CDR3 region has 16 residues. Germline V gene sequence: CDR1 PRHDT, CDR2 FYEKMQ (reference sequence). The CDR3 loop is CASSPRLAGGWETQYF. CDR3 nucleotide sequence: TGTGCCAGCAGCCCGCGACTAGCGGGAGGCTGGGAGACCCAGTACTTC.

The chain joins TRBV18 to TRBJ1-2, with D uncertain. From germline, CDR1 is KGHSH and CDR2 LQKENI. The V end was cut by 3 bases, the J end by 2 bases, with 13 bases between. The length of the CDR3 is 15 residues. The CDR3 sequence: CASSPTPIENYGYTF. DNA of the CDR3: TGTGCCAGCTCACCGACCCCTATCGAGAACTATGGCTACACCTTC.

The chain couples TRBV18 to TRBJ1-5; 11 bases line up with TRBD1. The J segment lost 7 bases and the V segment lost 5 bases, leaving 7 bases of the junction unmatched. Looked up from germline, CDR1 is KGHSH and CDR2 is LQKENI. This CDR3 is 15 amino acids long. The CDR3 DNA reads TGTGCCAGCTCAGGACAGGGGGCCGAAGGCCAGCCCCAGCATTTT. The encoded protein is CASSGQGAEGQPQHF. The complete variable domain, with remaining parts taken from reference TRBV18 and TRBJ1-5, reads NAGVMQNPRHLVRRRGQEARLRCSPMKGHSHVYWYRQLPEEGLKFMVYLQKENIIDESGMPKERFSAEFPKEGPSILRIQQVVRGDSAAYFCASSGQGAEGQPQHFGDGTRLSIL.

The J gene is TRBJ2-1, the V gene TRBV27, with TRBD2 identical over 9 bases. The length of the CDR3 is 17 residues. The V segment lost 2 bases and the J segment 0 bases; nucleotides outside the gene matches: 5. Looked up from germline, CDR1 is MNHEY and CDR2 is SMNVEV (reference sequence). CDR3: CASSLRLAVSSYNEQFF. CDR3 nucleotide sequence: TGTGCCAGCAGTTTAAGACTAGCGGTAAGCTCCTACAATGAGCAGTTCTTC.

The genes are TRBV15 and TRBJ2-1; D call uncertain. Trimming took off 6 bases at V and 10 bases at J, with 10 bases between the two ends. The CDR3 covers 11 residues. Germline V gene sequence: CDR1 LNHNV, CDR2 YYDKDF (reference sequence). The CDR3 is CATRATAEQFF. DNA for the CDR3: TGTGCCACCAGAGCAACGGCGGAGCAGTTCTTC.

This clone appeared once. This rearrangement joins TRBV27 to TRBJ1-6, with D unclear. Germline CDR1 reads MNHEY; CDR2 reads SMNVEV (reference sequence). This CDR3 contains 16 residues. V lost 6 bases and J lost 0, with 12 bases in between. The CDR3 is CASSSRANSYNSPLHF. The CDR3 bases are TGTGCCAGCAGCTCTAGGGCTAACTCCTATAATTCACCCCTCCACTTT.

This clone was observed a single time. The J gene is TRBJ2-5, the V gene TRBV24-1, with 11 bases matching TRBD2. The CDR3 sequence is 17 residues long. The V gene's germline CDR1 is KGHDR and CDR2 SFDVKD. Trimming removed 5 bases from V and 2 bases from J; junction bases left unmatched: 9. The CDR3 loop is CATSAPNGLAGQETQYF. CDR3 nucleotides: TGTGCCACCAGTGCGCCCAATGGACTAGCGGGTCAAGAGACCCAGTACTTC.

V gene TRBV5-1 combines with J gene TRBJ2-3, with D possibly matching TRBD1 (6 bases). Germline V lookup: CDR1 SGHRS, CDR2 YFSETQ. CDR3 length: 15 amino acids. Trimming stripped 3 bases from V and 2 bases from J, with 13 bases between. The CDR3 bases are TGCGCCAGCAGCTACGGACAGCCCAACACAGATACGCAGTATTTT. Amino acid sequence: CASSYGQPNTDTQYF.

CDR3 loop: CASSPGTANTGELFF. CDR3 bases: TGTGCCAGCAGCCCCGGGACAGCGAACACCGGGGAGCTGTTTTTT. The chain employs TRBV28 and TRBJ2-2; TRBD1 agrees at 7 bases. The V gene's germline CDR1 is MDHEN and CDR2 SYDVKM. V lost 6 bases to trimming and J lost 0 bases; unmatched junction nucleotides: 4. This CDR3 has 15 residues.

This rearrangement joins TRBV7-9 to TRBJ1-1; 9 bases line up with TRBD1. Per germline, CDR1 SEHNR and CDR2 FQNEAQ (reference sequence). After removal of 1 base from V and 7 bases from J, the junction contained 10 bases not matched to a gene. The CDR3 has 16 residues. The CDR3 loop reads CASSLGPGQGFGEAFF. The CDR3 DNA reads TGTGCCAGCAGCTTAGGGCCGGGACAGGGCTTCGGTGAAGCTTTCTTT.

This chain joins TRBV6-2 or TRBV6-3 and TRBJ1-1; D is possibly TRBD1 (5 bases). CDR3 length equals 15 residues. The germline V gene has CDR1 MNHEY and CDR2 SVGEGT. V lost 0 bases, J lost 4 bases, and 12 bases lay in between. The CDR3 is CASSYSGGRGTEAFF. The DNA for the CDR3 is TGTGCCAGCAGTTACTCCGGGGGTCGCGGCACTGAAGCTTTCTTT.

A few counts support this clone. V and J are TRBV21-1 and TRBJ2-5; the table names TRBD2, a call not compared with the DNA. TRBV21-1 is labeled a pseudogene. The CDR3 length is 13 residues. CDR3 amino acids: CASSKFEKETQYF. The CDR3 DNA reads as TGTGCCAGCAGCAAATTTGAGAAAGAGACCCAGTACTTC.

The genes are TRBV7-2 and TRBJ1-3, with D perhaps TRBD1 (5 bases). The CDR3 has 17 amino acids. Germline CDR1 SGHTA, CDR2 FQGNSA. The V end lost 1 base, the J end lost 0 bases, and 13 bases lay between the germline ends. The CDR3 nucleotides are TGTGCCAGCAGCTTAGTTTCGGGGGGGTACTCTGGAAACACCATATATTTT. Translation gives CASSLVSGGYSGNTIYF.

The rearrangement uses TRBV18 and TRBJ2-1; tentative D call: TRBD2 (6 bases). Between the trimmed V and J ends, which lost 4 bases and 5 bases, there was a span of 9 bases. The CDR3 covers 13 residues. Germline lookup yields CDR1 KGHSH and CDR2 LQKENI. CDR3 DNA sequence: TGTGCCAGCTCACGGGACTTAAACAATGAGCAGTTCTTC. Translation: CASSRDLNNEQFF.

The genes are TRBV6-5 and TRBJ2-3; D is undetermined. Looked up from germline, CDR1 is MNHEY and CDR2 is SVGAGI. V was pared by 0 bases and J by 0 bases, with 10 bases between. The length of the CDR3 is 16 residues. CDR3: CASSYSPYPSTDTQYF. For the CDR3, the DNA is TGTGCCAGCAGTTACTCGCCGTATCCTAGCACAGATACGCAGTATTTT.

The rearrangement joins TRBV2 to TRBJ2-2; D not resolved. The CDR3 extends over 12 amino acids. Germline CDR1 SNHLY, CDR2 FYNNEI. Trimming cost V 1 base and J 7 bases, with 4 bases left between them. CDR3 loop: CASSEVFGELFF. CDR3 DNA sequence: TGTGCCAGCAGTGAAGTTTTCGGGGAGCTGTTTTTT.

This chain connects TRBV6-1 to TRBJ1-2; D gene ambiguous. The CDR3 loop spans 15 amino acids. Germline loops: CDR1 MNHNS, CDR2 SASEGT. V was trimmed by 0 bases and J by 2 bases, leaving 10 bases between them. The CDR3 bases are TGTGCCAGCAGTGAAGCGCCAGGTGCGAACTATGGCTACACCTTC. This sequence encodes CASSEAPGANYGYTF.

This chain uses TRBV28 with TRBJ2-3; 14 bases line up with TRBD2. CDR1 and CDR2 from the germline V gene are MDHEN and SYDVKM. Unmatched junction bases numbered 10, after V lost 6 bases and J lost 5 bases. This CDR3 contains 17 residues. The CDR3 protein is CASRHWQTSGRGDTQYF. CDR3 in DNA: TGTGCCAGCAGGCATTGGCAGACTAGCGGGAGGGGAGATACGCAGTATTTT.

J is TRBJ2-3 and V is TRBV27; unclear D gene. Trimming left V 1 base short and J 2 bases short, with 4 bases between. Germline V gene sequence: CDR1 MNHEY, CDR2 SMNVEV (reference sequence). CDR3 length: 13 residues. CDR3 nucleotides: TGTGCCAGCAGTTTATTCCACACAGATACGCAGTATTTT. It yields the protein CASSLFHTDTQYF.

The gene calls are TRBV7-3 and TRBJ1-1; 8 bases fit TRBD1. The CDR3 totals 14 residues. Per the germline V gene, CDR1 is SGHTA and CDR2 is FQGTGA. After removal of 6 bases from V and 6 bases from J, the junction contained 9 bases not matched to a gene. In DNA form, the CDR3 reads TGTGCCAGCAGTAGGGACAGGCTCTCCTCTGAAGCTTTCTTT. Residues: CASSRDRLSSEAFF.

The gene calls are TRBV11-2 and TRBJ2-1, with 11 nucleotides matching TRBD2. The CDR3 totals 19 residues. With 2 bases clipped from V and 3 bases from J, the junction kept 12 bases outside the gene matches. Per germline, CDR1 SGHAT and CDR2 FQNNGV. The CDR3 region is CASSLLGASGGTFYNEQFF. The CDR3 region has the DNA TGTGCCAGCAGCTTACTCGGGGCTAGCGGGGGGACCTTCTACAATGAGCAGTTCTTC.